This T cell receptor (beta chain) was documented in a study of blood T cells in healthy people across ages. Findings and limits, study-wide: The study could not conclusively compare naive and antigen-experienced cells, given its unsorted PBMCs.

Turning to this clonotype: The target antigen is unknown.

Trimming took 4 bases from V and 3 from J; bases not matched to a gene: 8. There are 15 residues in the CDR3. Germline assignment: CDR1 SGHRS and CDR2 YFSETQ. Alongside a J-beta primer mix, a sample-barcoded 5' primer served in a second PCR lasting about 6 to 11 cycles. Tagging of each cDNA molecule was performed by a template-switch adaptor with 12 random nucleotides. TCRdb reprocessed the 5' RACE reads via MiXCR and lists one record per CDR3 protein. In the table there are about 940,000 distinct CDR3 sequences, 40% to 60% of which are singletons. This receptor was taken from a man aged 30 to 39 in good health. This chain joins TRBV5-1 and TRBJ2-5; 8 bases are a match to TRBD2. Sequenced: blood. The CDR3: CASSPGLALEETQYF. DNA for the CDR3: TGCGCCAGCAGCCCCGGACTAGCTTTGGAAGAGACCCAGTACTTC.